The clone carrying this T cell receptor (beta chain) was observed once. Its target is not known. CD4+CD127+ cells were sorted as the conventional CD4 T cells. The data were taken from a study of B cell selection in AIRE deficiency. Broader study findings: Shorter CDR3s marked shared Treg sequences, biased toward few non-templated insertions. Of 3657 shared Treg TCRbeta sequences, under 35% were healthy-only, 7.5% to 9.5% patient-only.

The method was immunoSEQ multiplex PCR; TCRdb's version includes in-frame clones alone and lacks a portion of them. Here the sample spans some 24,000 clones, approximately 96% being singletons. This receptor was obtained from a human donor in good health. Sequenced material: CD4+CD127+ conventional T cells sorted from PBMCs.

The CDR3: CASSPTAQAPGAKEKLFF. In nucleotides, the CDR3 is TGTGCCAGCAGCCCAACGGCCCAGGCGCCAGGGGCCAAGGAAAAACTGTTTTTT. The V gene is TRBV7-3, the J gene TRBJ1-4; possible D gene TRBD1, 6 bases. This CDR3 has 18 residues. Germline V gene lookup returns CDR1 SGHTA and CDR2 FQGTGA. V was cut by 5 bases and J by 8 bases, with 27 bases left in between.